A few counts support the clone carrying this TCR beta chain. Its matching antigen is unknown. This specimen belongs to a study of T cell responses to AZD1222 COVID-19 vaccine. Assay used: immunoSEQ multiplex PCR; TCRdb lists only in-frame clones, some missing. The data show about 35,000 clones, 65% to 90% seen once. Study results and limitations: Donors were chiefly white British, with a greater number of females, and clonal diversity was perhaps underestimated. Baseline serology detected seropositivity in only five or six AZD1222 recipients. Compared with day 0, the breadth and depth of the Spike-specific TCR repertoire rose significantly after two doses of AZD1222.

The sample here was peripheral blood, taken 28 days after the second AZD1222 dose. The source is an adult who received the AZD1222 COVID-19 vaccine.

The CDR3 DNA sequence: TGTGCCAGCAGTTACCAACAAAATAATAACTATGGCTACACCTTC. Its protein is CASSYQQNNNYGYTF. The genes are TRBV6-5 and TRBJ1-2, with D uncertain. Germline V CDR1 and CDR2: MNHEY, SVGAGI. The CDR3 contains 15 residues. V was trimmed by 2 bases and J by 1 base, leaving 11 bases between them.